Following are 21 T cell receptor beta chains from one sample sequenced in a study of OX40 agonist ivuxolimab in advanced cancers. The method was immunoSEQ multiplex PCR; TCRdb's version includes in-frame clones alone and lacks a portion of them. The sample lists roughly 70,000 clones, roughly 78% occurring once. Sample: CD4+ or CD8+ T cells sorted from blood, taken in a trial of the OX40 agonist ivuxolimab. These receptors were collected from an adult with an advanced solid tumor such as melanoma, head and neck, liver or kidney cancer.

This clone was seen just once. The genes are TRBV4-2 and TRBJ1-2; 9 bases are shared with TRBD1. Germline CDR1 is LGHNA and CDR2 is YNFKEQ. This CDR3 has 17 amino acids. V gave up 0 bases and J gave up 5 bases; unmatched junction bases: 10. Here the CDR3 reads CASSQDRGQGPRYGYTF. CDR3 sequence (DNA): TGTGCCAGCAGCCAAGATCGGGGACAGGGCCCTCGGTATGGCTACACCTTC.

The V and J genes are TRBV28 and TRBJ1-3, with 7 bases matching TRBD1. J was trimmed by 8 bases and V by 2 bases; bases with no gene match: 12. This CDR3 is built from 16 residues. Germline CDR1 and CDR2: MDHEN and SYDVKM. The CDR3 sequence: CASSLPQGTGSDTIYF. CDR3 coding DNA: TGTGCCAGCAGTTTACCACAGGGGACGGGGTCGGACACCATATATTTT. Based on the CDR3 plus reference TRBV28 and TRBJ1-3, the full variable domain is DVKVTQSSRYLVKRTGEKVFLECVQDMDHENMFWYRQDPGLGLRLIYFSYDVKMKEKGDIPEGYSVSREKKERFSLILESASTNQTSMYLCASSLPQGTGSDTIYFGEGSWLTVV.

J is TRBJ2-7 and V is TRBV7-8, with D possibly being TRBD1 (6 bases). The CDR3 length is 14 residues. V gave up 5 bases and J gave up 2 bases, with 13 bases separating them. The germline CDR1 and CDR2 sequences are SGHVS and FQNEAQ. The CDR3 loop is CASSNRDTPYEQYF. The CDR3 DNA reads TGTGCCAGCAGCAACCGGGACACCCCCTACGAGCAGTACTTC.

The CDR3 nucleotides read TGTGCCAGCAGCCCCCGAACCTTCTATGGCTACACCTTC. This gives the protein CASSPRTFYGYTF. The chain recombines TRBV27 with TRBJ1-2; no definite D call. Trimming took 6 bases from V and 4 from J, leaving 12 bases between them. This CDR3 contains 13 residues. Per germline, CDR1 MNHEY and CDR2 SMNVEV (reference sequence).

This clone has a handful of counts. V and J are TRBV7-8 and TRBJ1-1; a possible D gene is TRBD1 (5 bases). The CDR3 spans 14 residues. From germline, CDR1 is SGHVS and CDR2 FQNEAQ. V was cut by 0 bases and J by 10 bases, with 15 bases left in between. The CDR3 protein is CASSLARGPLGAFF. The CDR3 DNA reads as TGTGCCAGCAGCTTAGCGCGGGGACCTCTTGGAGCTTTCTTT.

This clone was counted a single time. V is TRBV28 and J is TRBJ2-3; D is uncertain. V lost 5 bases to trimming and J lost 0 bases, with 6 bases between them. Germline lookup yields CDR1 MDHEN and CDR2 SYDVKM. The CDR3 runs 13 residues. CDR3 sequence (DNA): TGTGCCAGCAGTGATAGGAGCACAGATACGCAGTATTTT. Residues: CASSDRSTDTQYF.

The V call is TRBV2, the J call TRBJ1-5; D unresolved. Trimming stripped 6 bases from V and 1 base from J, with 7 bases between. CDR3 length equals 13 residues. Germline-derived CDR1 and CDR2 are SNHLY and FYNNEI. The CDR3 loop is CASRGWSNQPQHF. The CDR3 DNA sequence: TGTGCCAGCAGAGGGTGGAGCAATCAGCCCCAGCATTTT.

The V and J genes are TRBV18 and TRBJ2-1; D ambiguous. The CDR3 extends over 11 amino acids. Germline assignment: CDR1 KGHSH and CDR2 LQKENI. The V and J ends lost 5 bases and 8 bases respectively, with 7 bases between them. This CDR3 reads CASSSQDEQFF. For the CDR3, the DNA is TGTGCCAGCTCATCTCAAGATGAGCAGTTCTTC.

J is TRBJ2-7 and V is TRBV7-9; D remains unclear. The V gene's germline CDR1 is SEHNR and CDR2 FQNEAQ (reference sequence). V was cut by 3 bases and J by 3 bases, with 9 bases left in between. The CDR3 loop spans 13 amino acids. The CDR3 is CASSFEYSYEQYF. DNA for the CDR3: TGTGCCAGCAGCTTCGAATATAGCTACGAGCAGTACTTC. The full variable domain, its missing parts supplied by reference TRBV7-9 and TRBJ2-7, is DTGVSQNPRHKITKRGQNVTFRCDPISEHNRLYWYRQTLGQGPEFLTYFQNEAQLEKSRLLSDRFSAERPKGSFSTLEIQRTEQGDSAMYLCASSFEYSYEQYFGPGTRLTVT.

V usage is TRBV2 and J usage is TRBJ2-3; D gene unclear. The germline gives CDR1 SNHLY, CDR2 FYNNEI. The V end was cut by 7 bases, the J end by 2 bases, with 10 bases between. The CDR3 totals 13 residues. The CDR3 region is CASILTFTDTQYF. Written as DNA, the CDR3 is TGTGCCAGCATTCTTACCTTCACAGATACGCAGTATTTT.

The gene calls are TRBV19 and TRBJ2-7, with D perhaps TRBD2 (6 bases). From germline, CDR1 is LNHDA and CDR2 SQIVND (reference sequence). This CDR3 region has 15 residues. V gave up 5 bases and J gave up 5 bases, with 19 bases separating them. CDR3: CASSPTGLPNDEQYF. In DNA form, the CDR3 reads TGTGCCAGTAGTCCCACCGGACTACCTAACGACGAGCAGTACTTC. Full variable domain (rest looked up from reference TRBV19 and TRBJ2-7): DGGITQSPKYLFRKEGQNVTLSCEQNLNHDAMYWYRQDPGQGLRLIYYSQIVNDFQKGDIAEGYSVSREKKESFPLTVTSAQKNPTAFYLCASSPTGLPNDEQYFGPGTRLTVT.

J is TRBJ1-1 and V is TRBV19; D unclear. CDR1 is LNHDA, CDR2 SQIVND, per germline (reference sequence). Trimming left V 6 bases short and J 0 bases short, with 14 bases between. The CDR3 runs to 15 residues. CDR3 sequence reads: CASSPSGIMNTEAFF. The CDR3 DNA sequence: TGTGCCAGTAGCCCATCGGGGATTATGAACACTGAAGCTTTCTTT.

This clone showed up just once. V gene TRBV6-6 combines with J gene TRBJ1-6; D is unresolved. This CDR3 is 14 amino acids long. From germline, CDR1 is MNHNY and CDR2 SVGAGI (reference sequence). V was trimmed by 6 bases and J by 3 bases, leaving 9 bases between them. The CDR3 DNA reads as TGTGCCAGCAGCTTGCAGTTCTATAATTCACCCCTCCACTTT. It encodes CASSLQFYNSPLHF.

This clone was detected only a few times. The V gene is TRBV5-1, the J gene TRBJ2-2; a possible D gene is TRBD2 (6 bases). Germline values: CDR1 SGHRS, CDR2 YFSETQ. V was clipped by 5 bases and J by 5 bases, with 13 bases between them. This CDR3 is 14 amino acids long. The CDR3 DNA follows: TGCGCCAGCAGGTGGACGGGGGAGACCGGGGAGCTGTTTTTT. Translated: CASRWTGETGELFF.

The rearrangement uses TRBV4-3 and TRBJ1-1; D possibly corresponds to TRBD1 (5 bases). The V and J ends lost 0 bases and 0 bases respectively, with 8 bases between them. Per the germline V gene, CDR1 is LGHNA and CDR2 is YSLEER. CDR3 length: 15 amino acids. The CDR3 here is CASSQERGMNTEAFF. In nucleotides, the CDR3 is TGCGCCAGCAGCCAAGAACGGGGGATGAACACTGAAGCTTTCTTT.

V usage is TRBV7-3 and J usage is TRBJ2-4; D not resolved. The CDR3 is 13 residues long. In germline, CDR1 is SGHTA, CDR2 FQGTGA. V was shortened by 5 bases and J by 8 bases, with 13 bases between the two germline ends. The CDR3 bases are TGTGCCAGCAGCCCGGGCCCCGCGGACATTCAGTACTTC. Encoded protein: CASSPGPADIQYF. The complete variable domain, with remaining parts taken from reference TRBV7-3 and TRBJ2-4, reads GAGVSQTPSNKVTEKGKYVELRCDPISGHTALYWYRQSLGQGPEFLIYFQGTGAADDSGLPNDRFFAVRPEGSVSTLKIQRTERGDSAVYLCASSPGPADIQYFGAGTRLSVL.

The CDR3 here is CASSLNPLRPSEQYF. CDR3 in DNA: TGTGCCAGCAGTTTAAACCCGCTAAGACCCTCCGAGCAGTACTTC. The chain recombines TRBV28 with TRBJ2-7; D gene ambiguous. In germline, CDR1 is MDHEN, CDR2 SYDVKM. The CDR3 length is 15 residues. The V and J ends lost 2 bases and 6 bases respectively, with 17 bases between them.

The CDR3 reads CASSPGGFSYGYTF. CDR3 bases: TGTGCCAGCAGCCCCGGAGGTTTTAGCTATGGCTACACCTTC. The gene calls are TRBV5-8 and TRBJ1-2; no firm D call. CDR1 is SGHTS and CDR2 is YDEGEE in the germline V gene. The CDR3 is 14 amino acids. The V end was cut by 4 bases, the J end by 4 bases, with 14 bases between.

The chain combines TRBV6-5 with TRBJ2-7; weak D call: TRBD1 (5 bases). In germline, CDR1 is MNHEY, CDR2 SVGAGI. Trimming shortened V by 6 bases and J by 0 bases, and 12 bases separated the two germline ends. The CDR3 spans 14 residues. This CDR3 reads CASSLQVYSYEQYF. The CDR3 DNA reads as TGTGCCAGCAGCTTACAGGTTTACTCCTACGAGCAGTACTTC.

The DNA of the CDR3 is TGTGCCAGTAGTCAGACCCCAAATACGCAGTATTTT. It is translated as CASSQTPNTQYF. V is TRBV19 and J is TRBJ2-3, with no clear D. Germline loops: CDR1 LNHDA, CDR2 SQIVND (reference sequence). The V and J ends lost 5 bases and 7 bases respectively, with 10 bases between them. The CDR3 runs to 12 residues. Combining the CDR3 with reference TRBV19 and TRBJ2-3 gives the whole variable domain DGGITQSPKYLFRKEGQNVTLSCEQNLNHDAMYWYRQDPGQGLRLIYYSQIVNDFQKGDIAEGYSVSREKKESFPLTVTSAQKNPTAFYLCASSQTPNTQYFGPGTRLTVL.

This clone occurred once. The chain employs TRBV18 and TRBJ2-3; 9 bases align to TRBD2. Germline V lookup: CDR1 KGHSH, CDR2 LQKENI. V was clipped by 3 bases and J by 5 bases; unmatched bases: 9. This CDR3 contains 16 residues. The CDR3 DNA follows: TGTGCCAGCTCACCCGGCTATAGCGGGGGAGGAGATACGCAGTATTTT. Amino acids: CASSPGYSGGGDTQYF.